This passage covers 10 T cell receptor beta chains from one sample sequenced in a study of cytomegalovirus exposure and HLA in healthy donors. Primers: 60 Vbeta forward and 13 Jbeta reverse. Produced via immunoSEQ multiplex PCR; TCRdb's table is partial and in-frame only. The table records 200,000 or so clones, roughly 84% of them present only once. Sequencing used PBMCs. These receptors were collected from a human donor in good health.

J is TRBJ2-7 and V is TRBV15; 10 bases match TRBD1. There are 16 residues in the CDR3. V was clipped by 5 bases and J by 4 bases; unmatched bases: 11. Germline assignment: CDR1 LNHNV and CDR2 YYDKDF (reference sequence). CDR3 residues: CATSSGPGTGVYEQYF. DNA of the CDR3: TGTGCCACCAGCTCGGGCCCCGGGACAGGGGTTTACGAGCAGTACTTC.

The V gene is TRBV19, the J gene TRBJ2-7; weak D call: TRBD1 (5 bases). Germline loops: CDR1 LNHDA, CDR2 SQIVND (reference sequence). With 5 bases removed from V and 3 bases from J, the gap between germline ends came to 17 bases. CDR3 length equals 15 residues. In nucleotides, the CDR3 is TGTGCCAGTAGTCGATTTGGGCAGGGTGACTACGAGCAGTACTTC. Amino acids: CASSRFGQGDYEQYF.

This clone was picked up a small number of times. The V call is TRBV5-8, the J call TRBJ2-7, with D possibly TRBD2 on 6 matching bases. Germline V lookup: CDR1 SGHTS, CDR2 YDEGEE. V lost 1 base, J lost 3 bases, and 11 bases lay in between. The CDR3 totals 14 residues. CDR3 residues: CASSLSVGLYEQYF. The CDR3 nucleotides are TGTGCCAGCAGCTTGTCGGTGGGACTCTACGAGCAGTACTTC.

The gene calls are TRBV4-3 and TRBJ2-7, with 8 bases matching TRBD1. The germline V gene has CDR1 LGHNA and CDR2 YSLEER. After removal of 2 bases from V and 2 bases from J, the junction contained 11 bases not matched to a gene. The CDR3 consists of 17 residues. For the CDR3, the DNA is TGCGCCAGCAGCCAACCCTCTCCGGGACAGGCGGCCTACGAGCAGTACTTC. Its protein is CASSQPSPGQAAYEQYF.

This clone is a singleton in its sample. The rearrangement links TRBV21-1 to TRBJ1-1; TRBD1 was called by the table and not checked on the DNA. TRBV21-1 is recorded as a pseudogene. The CDR3 runs 17 residues. DNA for the CDR3: TGTGCCAGCAGCAAAGAGGTCTCTGGGACAGGGGGTCCTGAAGCTTTCTTT. The encoded protein is CASSKEVSGTGGPEAFF.

The gene calls are TRBV19 and TRBJ2-5, with 9 nucleotides matching TRBD1. The CDR3 is 14 amino acids. Losses at the gene ends were 8 bases for V and 5 bases for J; bases not matched to a gene: 9. CDR1 and CDR2 from the germline V gene are LNHDA and SQIVND (reference sequence). CDR3 coding DNA: TGTGCCAGTCGCCGGACAGGGGAGGCGGAGACCCAGTACTTC. It codes for CASRRTGEAETQYF. Using reference TRBV19 and TRBJ2-5 for the parts outside the CDR3, the full variable domain is DGGITQSPKYLFRKEGQNVTLSCEQNLNHDAMYWYRQDPGQGLRLIYYSQIVNDFQKGDIAEGYSVSREKKESFPLTVTSAQKNPTAFYLCASRRTGEAETQYFGPGTRLLVL.

The gene calls are TRBV27 and TRBJ2-2, with 7 bases fitting TRBD1. The V gene's germline CDR1 is MNHEY and CDR2 SMNVEV (reference sequence). The CDR3 loop spans 14 amino acids. The V segment lost 8 bases and the J segment 1 base; nucleotides outside the gene matches: 4. The CDR3 here is CASWTGLNTGELFF. The CDR3 region has the DNA TGTGCCAGCTGGACAGGTTTGAACACCGGGGAGCTGTTTTTT.

The genes are TRBV9 and TRBJ2-1, with 16 positions matching TRBD2. This CDR3 has 19 residues. V dropped 0 bases and J dropped 2; count of bases not matched to a gene: 5. Germline CDR1 is SGDLS and CDR2 is YYNGEE. In nucleotides, the CDR3 is TGTGCCAGCAGCGTAGGTTGGGGACTAGCGGGAGGGCCCTACAATGAGCAGTTCTTC. Translation gives CASSVGWGLAGGPYNEQFF.

The chain recombines TRBV11-2 with TRBJ2-1; perhaps TRBD2 as D (5 bases). Trimming stripped 5 bases from V and 4 bases from J, with 15 bases between. Germline-derived CDR1 and CDR2 are SGHAT and FQNNGV. The CDR3 has 15 amino acids. The CDR3 here is CASSGSADSYNEQFF. The DNA of the CDR3 is TGTGCCAGCAGCGGCTCAGCGGACTCATACAATGAGCAGTTCTTC. The complete variable domain, with remaining parts taken from reference TRBV11-2 and TRBJ2-1, reads EAGVAQSPRYKIIEKRQSVAFWCNPISGHATLYWYQQILGQGPKLLIQFQNNGVVDDSQLPKDRFSAERLKGVDSTLKIQPAKLEDSAVYLCASSGSADSYNEQFFGPGTRLTVL.

This clone turned up a few times. The CDR3 coding sequence is TGTGCCAGCAGCGTAGAGGGGGCAGCTACTGAAGCTTTCTTT. This sequence encodes CASSVEGAATEAFF. This rearrangement joins TRBV9 to TRBJ1-1, with TRBD1 matching over 7 bases. Germline V gene lookup returns CDR1 SGDLS and CDR2 YYNGEE. Trimming took 0 bases from V and 5 from J; bases not matched to a gene: 4. The CDR3 runs to 14 residues. The whole variable domain, remainder taken from reference TRBV9 and TRBJ1-1, is DSGVTQTPKHLITATGQRVTLRCSPRSGDLSVYWYQQSLDQGLQFLIQYYNGEERAKGNILERFSAQQFPDLHSELNLSSLELGDSALYFCASSVEGAATEAFFGQGTRLTVV.